These 23 T cell receptor beta chains were sequenced from one sample in a study of cytomegalovirus exposure and HLA in healthy donors. Primers for the PCR totalled 60 Vbeta and 13 Jbeta. This table comes from immunoSEQ multiplex PCR, and its TCRdb copy is limited to in-frame clones, with some not included. The table records approximately 170,000 clones, around three quarters of them present only once. Specimen: PBMCs. The receptors shown here come from a man aged 40-49 years in good health and CMV-seronegative.

The chain links TRBV5-1 to TRBJ1-5; 8 nucleotides align to TRBD1. This CDR3 has 15 amino acids. V was clipped by 4 bases and J by 6 bases; unmatched bases: 9. CDR1 SGHRS and CDR2 YFSETQ come from the germline V gene. CDR3 sequence: CASSIGTGHGQPQHF. The DNA for the CDR3 is TGCGCCAGCAGCATCGGGACAGGTCATGGTCAGCCCCAGCATTTT.

This chain links TRBV13 with TRBJ2-7; TRBD1 might be the D (5 bases). Per germline, CDR1 PRHDT and CDR2 FYEKMQ (reference sequence). V was shortened by 0 bases and J by 3 bases, with 15 bases between the two germline ends. This CDR3 comprises 16 residues. The CDR3 DNA is TGTGCCAGCAGCTTAGGAGCACCCCAGGGCTACTACGAGCAGTACTTC. Its protein is CASSLGAPQGYYEQYF.

This clone was seen just once. The V call is TRBV29-1, the J call TRBJ2-1; D remains unclear. Between the trimmed V and J ends, which lost 8 bases and 0 bases, there was a span of 11 bases. Germline lookup yields CDR1 SQVTM and CDR2 ANQGSEA. This CDR3 is 13 amino acids long. The CDR3 loop is CSILLSSYNEQFF. The CDR3 nucleotides read TGCAGCATCCTTTTGAGCTCCTACAATGAGCAGTTCTTC.

The chain employs TRBV7-9 and TRBJ2-6; a possible D gene is TRBD1 (7 bases). The V end lost 4 bases, the J end lost 0 bases, and 16 bases lay between the germline ends. Per germline, CDR1 SEHNR and CDR2 FQNEAQ (reference sequence). This CDR3 spans 18 amino acids. CDR3 DNA: TGTGCCAGCAGCTATAGCGCGGGACAGCACTCTGGGGCCAACGTCCTGACTTTC. Protein sequence: CASSYSAGQHSGANVLTF.

The rearrangement links TRBV25-1 to TRBJ2-1, with 9 bases matching TRBD1. In germline, CDR1 is MGHDK, CDR2 SYGVNS. This CDR3 has 15 residues. V shed 1 base, J shed 9 bases, and the junction held 7 bases outside the gene matches. Here the CDR3 DNA reads TGTGCCAGCAGTGAATCTAAAACAGGGGGCAGTGAGCAGTTCTTC. It yields the protein CASSESKTGGSEQFF.

The J gene is TRBJ2-1, the V gene TRBV5-1, with TRBD2 matching over 7 bases. Germline V gene data show CDR1 as SGHRS and CDR2 as YFSETQ. There are 15 residues in the CDR3. V was pared by 6 bases and J by 1 base, with 7 bases of the junction left unmatched. Here the CDR3 reads CASTLGLVSYNEQFF. For the CDR3, the DNA is TGCGCCAGCACCCTTGGACTAGTGTCCTACAATGAGCAGTTCTTC.

This clone was detected only once. The V call is TRBV2, the J call TRBJ1-1; D is uncertain. The CDR3 has 13 residues. Per germline, CDR1 SNHLY and CDR2 FYNNEI. Trimming took off 7 bases at V and 1 base at J, with 10 bases between the two ends. CDR3 DNA sequence: TGTGCCAGCAAAGACGACTCGAACACTGAAGCTTTCTTT. This translates into CASKDDSNTEAFF.

The rearrangement links TRBV7-2 to TRBJ2-5; TRBD2 matches at 12 bases. The V segment lost 4 bases and the J segment 3 bases; nucleotides outside the gene matches: 6. This CDR3 comprises 16 residues. Germline CDR1 and CDR2: SGHTA and FQGNSA. For the CDR3, the DNA is TGTGCCAGCAGCTCACCCGGACTAGCGGGAAAAGAGACCCAGTACTTC. Amino acids: CASSSPGLAGKETQYF.

The V and J genes are TRBV18 and TRBJ1-1; 9 nucleotides match TRBD1. CDR3 length: 14 residues. V lost 4 bases, J lost 5 bases, and 5 bases stayed unmatched. CDR1 and CDR2 (germline): KGHSH, LQKENI. DNA of the CDR3: TGTGCCAGCTCACAGGGACAGGGCTGGACTGAAGCTTTCTTT. Residues: CASSQGQGWTEAFF.

The chain links TRBV27 to TRBJ2-7, with unresolved D. V lost 1 base and J 2 bases, leaving 9 bases between the germline ends. Germline V gene lookup returns CDR1 MNHEY and CDR2 SMNVEV (reference sequence). This CDR3 contains 14 residues. The CDR3 loop reads CASSLYPGTYEQYF. CDR3 DNA sequence: TGTGCCAGCAGTTTATATCCAGGAACCTACGAGCAGTACTTC.

CDR3 sequence: CASSSPRQGRTEAFF. In nucleotides, the CDR3 is TGTGCCAGCAGCTCTCCCCGACAGGGAAGGACTGAAGCTTTCTTT. The chain has TRBV5-6 and TRBJ1-1, with 7 bases fitting TRBD1. Unmatched junction bases numbered 10, after V lost 3 bases and J lost 5 bases. The CDR3 totals 15 residues. CDR1 and CDR2 from the germline V gene are SGHDT and YYEEEE. The variable domain in full, with the rest retrieved from reference TRBV5-6 and TRBJ1-1, is DAGVTQSPTHLIKTRGQQVTLRCSPKSGHDTVSWYQQALGQGPQFIFQYYEEEERQRGNFPDRFSGHQFPNYSSELNVNALLLGDSALYLCASSSPRQGRTEAFFGQGTRLTVV.

V gene TRBV28 combines with J gene TRBJ2-1; 13 bases match TRBD2. The CDR3 is 17 amino acids. Germline V gene data show CDR1 as MDHEN and CDR2 as SYDVKM. The V gene end was trimmed by 4 bases and the J gene end by 5 bases; junction bases not matched to a gene: 8. The CDR3, as DNA: TGTGCCAGCAGTTCCCCCCCCGGGACTAGCGGGAACAATGAGCAGTTCTTC. It is translated as CASSSPPGTSGNNEQFF. Combining the CDR3 with reference TRBV28 and TRBJ2-1 gives the whole variable domain DVKVTQSSRYLVKRTGEKVFLECVQDMDHENMFWYRQDPGLGLRLIYFSYDVKMKEKGDIPEGYSVSREKKERFSLILESASTNQTSMYLCASSSPPGTSGNNEQFFGPGTRLTVL.

This clone has just a few counts. The chain uses TRBV18 and TRBJ2-5; 12 nucleotides align to TRBD1. The germline V gene has CDR1 KGHSH and CDR2 LQKENI. V shed 1 base and J 2 bases; nucleotides not matched to a gene: 14. The CDR3 loop spans 20 amino acids. Here the CDR3 DNA reads TGTGCCAGCTCACCACGGGACAGGGGGCGCATTAGCGGTTATCAAGAGACCCAGTACTTC. Its protein product is CASSPRDRGRISGYQETQYF.

This clone appeared a single time. The chain links TRBV19 to TRBJ2-1; the D gene is possibly TRBD2 (5 bases). Germline lookup yields CDR1 LNHDA and CDR2 SQIVND (reference sequence). Trimming pared 1 base from V and 4 bases from J, leaving 11 bases between. The CDR3 runs to 15 residues. In nucleotides, the CDR3 is TGTGCCAGTAGTATAGCGAGGGTGGTTTACAATGAGCAGTTCTTC. The encoded protein is CASSIARVVYNEQFF.

The chain couples TRBV6-6 to TRBJ1-1, with 9 bases matching TRBD1. The CDR3 totals 15 residues. The trim removed 5 bases at V and 7 bases at J, leaving 11 bases unmatched. Germline CDR1 is MNHNY and CDR2 is SVGAGI (reference sequence). The CDR3 sequence: CASSTPTTGGVEAFF. Written as DNA, the CDR3 is TGTGCCAGCAGTACCCCCACGACAGGGGGAGTTGAAGCTTTCTTT.

This chain connects TRBV6-1 to TRBJ2-5; unclear D gene. CDR1 and CDR2 from the germline V gene are MNHNS and SASEGT. The CDR3 runs 16 residues. V was trimmed by 2 bases and J by 0 bases, leaving 13 bases between them. CDR3 in DNA: TGTGCCAGCAGTGAATACGGCGGAACCCACCAAGAGACCCAGTACTTC. Protein: CASSEYGGTHQETQYF.

V and J are TRBV27 and TRBJ2-7; D is unresolved. CDR1 MNHEY and CDR2 SMNVEV come from the germline V gene (reference sequence). There are 14 residues in the CDR3. Trimming removed 5 bases at V and 0 bases at J, with 11 bases between. The CDR3 coding sequence is TGTGCCAGCAGTCTCCAGATAAGCTCCTACGAGCAGTACTTC. Translating gives CASSLQISSYEQYF.

The chain uses TRBV4-1 and TRBJ2-2; D may be TRBD2 (6 bases). Germline loops: CDR1 MGHRA, CDR2 YSYEKL. V was clipped by 1 base and J by 5 bases, with 17 bases between them. The length of the CDR3 is 17 residues. In DNA form, the CDR3 reads TGCGCCAGCAGCCAAGGGCGGCTAGCGAAGGTAACCGGGGAGCTGTTTTTT. This sequence encodes CASSQGRLAKVTGELFF.

This sequence joins TRBV19 and TRBJ2-7; TRBD1 might be the D (5 bases). The CDR3 loop spans 15 amino acids. Trimming removed 6 bases from V and 0 bases from J, with 15 bases in between. Germline V gene data show CDR1 as LNHDA and CDR2 as SQIVND (reference sequence). CDR3 residues: CASSPTDKSSYEQYF. As DNA, the CDR3 is TGTGCCAGTAGCCCGACGGACAAGAGCTCCTACGAGCAGTACTTC. Drawing the rest from reference TRBV19 and TRBJ2-7, the complete variable domain is DGGITQSPKYLFRKEGQNVTLSCEQNLNHDAMYWYRQDPGQGLRLIYYSQIVNDFQKGDIAEGYSVSREKKESFPLTVTSAQKNPTAFYLCASSPTDKSSYEQYFGPGTRLTVT.

The rearrangement uses TRBV7-9 and TRBJ2-7, with D perhaps TRBD2 (5 bases). The V gene lost 1 base and the J gene lost 6 bases, with 13 bases spanning the gap. CDR1 and CDR2 from the germline V gene are SEHNR and FQNEAQ (reference sequence). The CDR3 length is 14 residues. The CDR3 reads CASSLGTGIGEQYF. CDR3 sequence (DNA): TGTGCCAGCAGCTTAGGGACGGGAATAGGCGAGCAGTACTTC.

CDR3 nucleotide sequence: TGTGCCAGCAGCTTTCCAGGGTCCTCCTACGAGCAGTACTTC. It is translated as CASSFPGSSYEQYF. This chain uses TRBV7-2 with TRBJ2-7; perhaps TRBD1 as D (5 bases). The CDR3 runs to 14 residues. V was pared by 3 bases and J by 0 bases, with 9 bases between. The V gene's germline CDR1 is SGHTA and CDR2 FQGNSA.

The chain employs TRBV7-9 and TRBJ2-7; D is possibly TRBD2 (5 bases). V dropped 3 bases and J dropped 1 base, with 10 bases sitting between them. There are 14 residues in the CDR3. Germline loops: CDR1 SEHNR, CDR2 FQNEAQ (reference sequence). This CDR3 reads CASSLLDSSYEQYF. The CDR3 DNA reads TGTGCCAGCAGCTTGTTGGACTCATCCTACGAGCAGTACTTC.

The chain recombines TRBV4-1 with TRBJ2-7, with D uncertain. With 2 bases removed from V and 3 bases from J, the gap between germline ends came to 14 bases. Germline lookup yields CDR1 MGHRA and CDR2 YSYEKL. The CDR3 totals 15 residues. The chain's CDR3 is CASSQLSSSNYEQYF. The DNA of the CDR3 is TGCGCCAGCAGCCAACTTAGCTCCTCTAACTACGAGCAGTACTTC.